This T cell receptor (beta chain) was sequenced for a study of shared clonotypes between healthy human individuals. Study results and limitations: Sharing across four donors was highest in naive CD4 (approximately 5%) and lowest in memory CD8 (roughly 0.4%).

Only one count was recorded for this clone. Its antigen is undetermined. The ends were cut back, 1 base at V and 4 bases at J, with 11 bases in the middle. CDR1 and CDR2 (germline): MGHRA, YSYEKL. The CDR3 extends over 16 amino acids. For every subset, genomic DNA was evenly distributed across several immunoSEQ plates. Method: immunoSEQ multiplex PCR; TCRdb's copy keeps in-frame clones and lacks some. Among some 2,100,000 clones, nearly 97% were seen once, and the ten largest hold around 0.13%. Recent acute infections and vaccinations were absent in the healthy HIV-negative adult donors. The origin of this receptor is a man between 18 and 29 years old in good health. The chain employs TRBV4-1 and TRBJ2-6, with a weak D call TRBD2 (6 bases). Sequencing input: naive CD4+ T cells sorted from blood. Sample subset: CD45RA+ positively selected. DNA for the CDR3: TGCGCCAGCAGCCAAGTAGCGGTCAGAGGGGCCAACGTCCTGACTTTC. It is translated as CASSQVAVRGANVLTF.